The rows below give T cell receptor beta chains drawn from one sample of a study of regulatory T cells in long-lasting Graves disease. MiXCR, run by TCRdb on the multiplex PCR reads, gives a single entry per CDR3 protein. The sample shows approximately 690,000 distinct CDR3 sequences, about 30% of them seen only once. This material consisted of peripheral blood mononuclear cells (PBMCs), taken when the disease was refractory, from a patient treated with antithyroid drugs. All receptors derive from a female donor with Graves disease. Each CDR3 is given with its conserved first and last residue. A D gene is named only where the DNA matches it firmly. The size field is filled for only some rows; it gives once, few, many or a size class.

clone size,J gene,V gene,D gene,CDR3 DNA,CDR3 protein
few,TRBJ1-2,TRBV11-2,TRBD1,TGTGCCAGCAGCTCGACAGGGGAGGAGGTCAGCTATGGCTACACCTTC,CASSSTGEEVSYGYTF
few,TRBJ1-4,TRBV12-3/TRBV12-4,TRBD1,TGTGCCAGCAGCCAGACGGACAGGGGGCGAGGAGAAAAACTGTTTTTT,CASSQTDRGRGEKLFF
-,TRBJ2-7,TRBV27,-,TGTGCCAGCAGACTACCGGGAGCCGGCAACGAGCAGTACTTC,CASRLPGAGNEQYF
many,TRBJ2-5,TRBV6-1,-,TGTGCCAGCAGTGAACGGGGGTATACCCAGTACTTC,CASSERGYTQYF
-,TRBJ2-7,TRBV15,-,TGTGCCACCAGCAGCAGACAATTTCCCGAGCAGTACTTC,CATSSRQFPEQYF
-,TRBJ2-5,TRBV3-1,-,TGTGCCAGCAGCCTGAGGAGAGAGGGAGAGACCCAGTACTTC,CASSLRREGETQYF
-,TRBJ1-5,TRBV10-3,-,TGTGCCATCAGTGAGTCTCACGAGAGCAATCAGCCCCAGCATTTT,CAISESHESNQPQHF
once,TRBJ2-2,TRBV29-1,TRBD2,TGCAGCGTTGGCCCTAGCGGGAGGACCGGGGAGCTGTTTTTT,CSVGPSGRTGELFF
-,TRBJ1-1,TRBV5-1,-,TGCGCCAGCAGCTTGGAGTCGATCACTGAAGCTTTCTTT,CASSLESITEAFF
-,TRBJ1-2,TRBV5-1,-,TGCGCCAGCAGCCCGGGCGGGGGTTGGTATGGCTACACCTTC,CASSPGGGWYGYTF
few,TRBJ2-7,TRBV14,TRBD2,TGTGCCAGCAGCAGACGAATGGGACTAGCGGACTCCTACGAGCAGTACTTC,CASSRRMGLADSYEQYF
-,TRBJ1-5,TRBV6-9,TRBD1,TGTGCCAGCAGTTACCGCCAGGACAGGGGGCGCAGCAATCAGCCCCAGCATTTT,CASSYRQDRGRSNQPQHF
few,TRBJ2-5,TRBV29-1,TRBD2,TGCAGCGCCCTAAGCCCGGCGGGAGGGCCAGATGGGACCCAGTACTTC,CSALSPAGGPDGTQYF
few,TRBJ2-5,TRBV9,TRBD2,TGTGCCAGCAGCGTAGTCCCGGGACTAGAAGGGGCCCAGTACTTC,CASSVVPGLEGAQYF
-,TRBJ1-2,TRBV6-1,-,TGTGCCAGTGCGACAGGCGGCGGCTACACCTTC,CASATGGGYTF
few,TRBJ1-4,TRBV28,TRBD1,TGTGCCAGCAGCACGGGGACAGGGAAGGTCGGGAAACTGTTTTTT,CASSTGTGKVGKLFF
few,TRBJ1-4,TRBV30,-,TGTGCCTGGAGTCCTCTGTCGCAGGGCTCTAATGAAAAACTGTTTTTT,CAWSPLSQGSNEKLFF
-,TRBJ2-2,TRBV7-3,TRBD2,TGTGCCAGCAGCTTCCTAGCGGGAGCGGCGACCGGGGAGCTGTTTTTT,CASSFLAGAATGELFF
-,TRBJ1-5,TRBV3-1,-,TGTGCCAGCAGCCAAGATGCGGCGGCAAGTCAGCCCCAGCATTTT,CASSQDAAASQPQHF
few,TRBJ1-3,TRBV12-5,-,TGTGCTAGTGGTTGGGGAACGGGAGGAAACACCATATATTTT,CASGWGTGGNTIYF
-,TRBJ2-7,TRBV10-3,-,TGTGCCATCAGTGAGAGGCAGGGAATCTACGAGCAGTACTTC,CAISERQGIYEQYF
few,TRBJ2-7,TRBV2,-,TGTGCCAGCAGTGACCCTAGATCCGAGCAGTACTTC,CASSDPRSEQYF
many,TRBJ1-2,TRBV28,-,TGTGCCAGCAGTTCCTTGGGAGGCGTAGGTGGCTACACCTTC,CASSSLGGVGGYTF
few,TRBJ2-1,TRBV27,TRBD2,TGTGCCAGCACAAATGGACTAGCGGGATTTTATGAGCAGTTCTTC,CASTNGLAGFYEQFF
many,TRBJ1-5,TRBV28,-,TGTGCCAGCAGTTGGGGACAAACTAGCAATCAGCCCCAGCATTTT,CASSWGQTSNQPQHF
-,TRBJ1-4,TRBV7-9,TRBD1,TGTGCCAGCAGCTCCAGACAGGGGCCTTCAACTAATGAAAAACTGTTTTTT,CASSSRQGPSTNEKLFF
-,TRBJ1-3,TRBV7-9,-,TGTGCCAGCAGCCACCAGAGTGGAAACACCATATATTTT,CASSHQSGNTIYF
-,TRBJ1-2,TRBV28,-,TGTGCCAGCACCGCGTTGGGGGGCTATGGCTACACCTTC,CASTALGGYGYTF
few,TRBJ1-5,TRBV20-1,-,TGCAGTGCTAGACGCGGGATCAATCAGCGCCAGCATTTT,CSARRGINQRQHF
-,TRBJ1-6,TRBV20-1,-,TGCAGTGCTACTACGGGAGTTCCGAGCGCCTATAATTCACCCCTCCACTTT,CSATTGVPSAYNSPLHF
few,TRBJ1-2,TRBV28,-,TGTGCCAGCAGTTTAGACGGTCAAATAACTATACAGGGCTACACCTTC,CASSLDGQITIQGYTF
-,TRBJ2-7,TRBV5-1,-,TGCGCCAGCAGCTTGACGGGAGTTGGAACGTACGAGCAGTACTTC,CASSLTGVGTYEQYF
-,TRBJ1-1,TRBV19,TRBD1,TGTGCCACCCAGGATCTCACGACAGGGGGAGGGAGATTGAACACTGAAGCTTTCTTT,CATQDLTTGGGRLNTEAFF
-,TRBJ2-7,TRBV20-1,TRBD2,TGCAGTGCTAGAGTCTCCGGGACTAGCCTTTACGAGCAGTACTTC,CSARVSGTSLYEQYF
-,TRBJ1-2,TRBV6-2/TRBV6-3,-,TGTGCCAGCAGTCGACAGGTCAATTCCAACTATGGCTACACCTTC,CASSRQVNSNYGYTF
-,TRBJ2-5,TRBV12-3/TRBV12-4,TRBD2,TGTGCCAGCAGTTTTCGGCTAGCGGGAGCCAAAGAGACCCAGTACTTC,CASSFRLAGAKETQYF
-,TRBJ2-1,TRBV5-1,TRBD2,TGCGCCAGCAGGCTAGCGGGAGGTGGTGAGCAGTTCTTC,CASRLAGGGEQFF
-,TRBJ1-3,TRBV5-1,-,TGCGCCAGCAGCTTGGGGGAACCCGGCCCTGGAAACACCATATATTTT,CASSLGEPGPGNTIYF
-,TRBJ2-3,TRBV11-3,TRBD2,TGTGCCAGCAATGGAGCGGGAGTGGAAGATACGCAGTATTTT,CASNGAGVEDTQYF
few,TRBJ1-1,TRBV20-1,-,TGCAGTGCTAACGGCGGGGCCGCTGAAGCTTTCTTT,CSANGGAAEAFF
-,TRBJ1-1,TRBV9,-,TGTGCCAGCAGCGTAGACGCGAGGCAGGGCACTGAAGCTTTCTTT,CASSVDARQGTEAFF
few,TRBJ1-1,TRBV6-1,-,TGTGCCAGCAGTCCCCAACAGGGCACCGCTGAAGCTTTCTTT,CASSPQQGTAEAFF
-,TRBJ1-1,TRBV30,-,TGTGCCTGGGGACCGACAGTAGAAGCTTTCTTT,CAWGPTVEAFF
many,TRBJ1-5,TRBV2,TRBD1,TGTGCCAGCAGTCCGGGACAGCTAAATCAGCCCCAGCATTTT,CASSPGQLNQPQHF
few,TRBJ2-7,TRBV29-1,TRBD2,TGCAGCGTTGTTGCTAGCGGGAAGGCATACGAGCAGTACTTC,CSVVASGKAYEQYF
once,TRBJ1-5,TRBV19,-,TGTGCCAGTAGTCCACTCCGGGCTGGCAATCAGCCCCAGCATTTT,CASSPLRAGNQPQHF
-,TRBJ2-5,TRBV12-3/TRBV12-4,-,TGTGCCAGCAGTTTGGTAGGGGGAATGGAGACCCAGTACTTC,CASSLVGGMETQYF
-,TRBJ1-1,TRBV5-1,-,TGCGCCAGCAGCTTGGCGCAGAGCAACACTGAAGCTTTCTTT,CASSLAQSNTEAFF
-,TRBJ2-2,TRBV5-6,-,TGTGCCAGCAGCTTGACGGACGCGAACACCGGGGAGCTGTTTTTT,CASSLTDANTGELFF
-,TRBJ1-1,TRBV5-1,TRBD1,TGCGCCAGCAGCCCCGGGGACAGGAAGGACACTGAAGCTTTCTTT,CASSPGDRKDTEAFF
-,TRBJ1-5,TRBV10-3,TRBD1,TGTGCCAGCAGTTACTCGTCCTCTCGACAGGGAAATAGTCAGCCCCAGCATTTT,CASSYSSSRQGNSQPQHF